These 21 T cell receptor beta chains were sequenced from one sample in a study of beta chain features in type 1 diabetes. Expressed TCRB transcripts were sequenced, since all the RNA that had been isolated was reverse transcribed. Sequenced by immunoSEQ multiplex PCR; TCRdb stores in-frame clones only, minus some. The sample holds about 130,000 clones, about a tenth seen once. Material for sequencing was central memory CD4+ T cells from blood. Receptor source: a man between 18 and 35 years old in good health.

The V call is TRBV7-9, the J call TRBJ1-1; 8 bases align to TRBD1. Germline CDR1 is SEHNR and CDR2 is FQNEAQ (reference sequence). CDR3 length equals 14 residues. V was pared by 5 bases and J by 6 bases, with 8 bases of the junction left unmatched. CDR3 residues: CASSKGQDWSEAFF. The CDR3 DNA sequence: TGTGCCAGCAGCAAGGGACAGGACTGGTCTGAAGCTTTCTTT.

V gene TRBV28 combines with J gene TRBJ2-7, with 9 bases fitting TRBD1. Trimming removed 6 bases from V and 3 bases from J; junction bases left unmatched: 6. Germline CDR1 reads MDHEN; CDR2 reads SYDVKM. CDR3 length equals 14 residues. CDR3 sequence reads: CASRRTGGVYEQYF. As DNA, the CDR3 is TGTGCCAGCAGGCGCACAGGGGGCGTCTACGAGCAGTACTTC.

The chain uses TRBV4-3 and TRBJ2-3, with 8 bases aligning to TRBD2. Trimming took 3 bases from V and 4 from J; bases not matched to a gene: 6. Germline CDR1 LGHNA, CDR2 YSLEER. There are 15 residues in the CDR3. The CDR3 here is CASSHDGGEADTQYF. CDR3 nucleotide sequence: TGCGCCAGCAGCCACGACGGGGGGGAAGCAGATACGCAGTATTTT.

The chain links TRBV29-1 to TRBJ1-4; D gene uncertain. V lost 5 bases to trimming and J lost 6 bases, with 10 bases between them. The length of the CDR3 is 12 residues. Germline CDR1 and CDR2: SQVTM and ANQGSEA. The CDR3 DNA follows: TGCAGCGTTCTATTGCAAGATGAAAAACTGTTTTTT. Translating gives CSVLLQDEKLFF.

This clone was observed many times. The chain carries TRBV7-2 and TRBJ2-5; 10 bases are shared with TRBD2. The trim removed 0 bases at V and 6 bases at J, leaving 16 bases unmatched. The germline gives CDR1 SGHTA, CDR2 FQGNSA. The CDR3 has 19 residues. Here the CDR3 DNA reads TGTGCCAGCAGCTTAGCATTGGGTAGCGGGGGGACCCGTGTACAGACCCAGTACTTC. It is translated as CASSLALGSGGTRVQTQYF.

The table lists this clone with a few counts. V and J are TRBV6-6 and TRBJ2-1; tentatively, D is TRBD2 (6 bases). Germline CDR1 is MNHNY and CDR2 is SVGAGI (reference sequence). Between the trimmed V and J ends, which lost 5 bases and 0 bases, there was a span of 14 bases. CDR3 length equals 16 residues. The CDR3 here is CASSRTLASSYNEQFF. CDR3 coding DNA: TGTGCCAGCAGTAGAACCCTAGCGAGCTCCTACAATGAGCAGTTCTTC.

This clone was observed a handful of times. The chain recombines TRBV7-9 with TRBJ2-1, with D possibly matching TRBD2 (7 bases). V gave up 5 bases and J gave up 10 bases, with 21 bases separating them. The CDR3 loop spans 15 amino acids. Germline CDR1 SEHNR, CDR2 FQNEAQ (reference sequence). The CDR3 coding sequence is TGTGCCAGCAGCCCGGCCGGGGGGCCCGCCATGGAGCAGTTCTTC. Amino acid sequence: CASSPAGGPAMEQFF.

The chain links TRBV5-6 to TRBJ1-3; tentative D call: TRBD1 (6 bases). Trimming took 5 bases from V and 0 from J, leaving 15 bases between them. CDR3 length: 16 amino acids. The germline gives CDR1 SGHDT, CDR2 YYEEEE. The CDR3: CASRPNRASSGNTIYF. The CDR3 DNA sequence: TGTGCCAGCAGACCCAACAGGGCCTCCTCTGGAAACACCATATATTTT.

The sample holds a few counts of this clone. CDR3 bases: TGTGCCAGCAGAGGACTAAAGTACCAAGAGACCCAGTACTTC. This codes for CASRGLKYQETQYF. The rearrangement links TRBV7-2 to TRBJ2-5, with a tentative D call TRBD2 (6 bases). The germline gives CDR1 SGHTA, CDR2 FQGNSA. Trimming pared 6 bases from V and 0 bases from J, leaving 11 bases between. The CDR3 is 14 residues long.

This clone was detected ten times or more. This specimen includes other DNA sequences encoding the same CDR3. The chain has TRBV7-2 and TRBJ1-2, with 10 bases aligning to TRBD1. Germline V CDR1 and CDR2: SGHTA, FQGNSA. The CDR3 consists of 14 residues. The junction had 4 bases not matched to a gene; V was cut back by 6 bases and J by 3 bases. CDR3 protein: CASSTGTGDYGYTF. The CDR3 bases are TGTGCCAGCAGTACAGGGACAGGGGACTATGGCTACACCTTC. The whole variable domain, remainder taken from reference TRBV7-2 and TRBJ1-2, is GAGVSQSPSNKVTEKGKDVELRCDPISGHTALYWYRQSLGQGLEFLIYFQGNSAPDKSGLPSDRFSAERTGGSVSTLTIQRTQQEDSAVYLCASSTGTGDYGYTFGSGTRLTVV.

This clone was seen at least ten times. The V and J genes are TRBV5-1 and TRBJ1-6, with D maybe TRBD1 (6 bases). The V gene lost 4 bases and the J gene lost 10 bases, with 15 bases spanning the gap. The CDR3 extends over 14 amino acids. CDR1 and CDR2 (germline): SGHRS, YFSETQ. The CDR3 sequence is CASSPGQIGSPLHF. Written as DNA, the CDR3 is TGCGCCAGCAGCCCGGGACAAATCGGGTCACCCCTCCACTTT.

The CDR3: CASSVVPYPSGNTIYF. The CDR3 DNA is TGTGCCAGCAGCGTAGTTCCCTACCCCTCTGGAAACACCATATATTTT. J is TRBJ1-3 and V is TRBV9; D is undetermined. From germline, CDR1 is SGDLS and CDR2 YYNGEE. CDR3 length equals 16 residues. The V and J ends lost 0 bases and 0 bases respectively, with 10 bases between them.

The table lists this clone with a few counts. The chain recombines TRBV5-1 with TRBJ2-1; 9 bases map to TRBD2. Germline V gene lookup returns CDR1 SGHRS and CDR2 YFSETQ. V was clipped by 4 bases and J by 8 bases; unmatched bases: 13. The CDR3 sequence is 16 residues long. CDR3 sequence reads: CASSRTAGGPFYEQFF. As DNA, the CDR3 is TGCGCCAGCAGCCGCACCGCGGGGGGGCCTTTCTATGAGCAGTTCTTC.

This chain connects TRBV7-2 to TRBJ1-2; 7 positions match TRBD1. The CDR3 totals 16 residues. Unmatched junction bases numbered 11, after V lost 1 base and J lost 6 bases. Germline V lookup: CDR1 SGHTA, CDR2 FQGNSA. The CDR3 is CASSLETGIGSDGYTF. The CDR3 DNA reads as TGTGCCAGCAGCTTAGAGACAGGGATTGGGTCGGATGGCTACACCTTC.

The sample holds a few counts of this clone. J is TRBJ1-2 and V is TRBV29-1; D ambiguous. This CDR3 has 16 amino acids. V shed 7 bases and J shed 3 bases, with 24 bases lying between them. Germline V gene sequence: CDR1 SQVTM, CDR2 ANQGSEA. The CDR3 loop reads CSAQPQGKDEDYGYTF. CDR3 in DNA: TGCAGCGCACAACCTCAAGGCAAGGATGAGGACTATGGCTACACCTTC.

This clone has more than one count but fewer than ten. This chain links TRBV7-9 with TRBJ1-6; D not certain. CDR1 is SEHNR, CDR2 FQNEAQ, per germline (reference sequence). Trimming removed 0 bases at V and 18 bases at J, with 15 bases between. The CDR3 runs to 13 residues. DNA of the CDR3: TGTGCCAGCAGCTTAGCGCTCCAACACGTCCACCACTTT. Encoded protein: CASSLALQHVHHF.

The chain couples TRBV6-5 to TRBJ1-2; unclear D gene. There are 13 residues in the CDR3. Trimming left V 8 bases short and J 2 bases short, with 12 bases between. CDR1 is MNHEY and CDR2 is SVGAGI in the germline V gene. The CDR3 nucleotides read TGTGCCAGCTTTAGCAGAAGCAACTATGGCTACACCTTC. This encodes CASFSRSNYGYTF.

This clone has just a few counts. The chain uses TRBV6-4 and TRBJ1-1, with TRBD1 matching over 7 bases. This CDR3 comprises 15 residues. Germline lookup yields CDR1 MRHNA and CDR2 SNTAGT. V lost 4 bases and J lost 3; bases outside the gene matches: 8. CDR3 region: CASSGNPGGYTEAFF. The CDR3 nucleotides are TGTGCCAGCAGTGGCAACCCAGGGGGATACACTGAAGCTTTCTTT.

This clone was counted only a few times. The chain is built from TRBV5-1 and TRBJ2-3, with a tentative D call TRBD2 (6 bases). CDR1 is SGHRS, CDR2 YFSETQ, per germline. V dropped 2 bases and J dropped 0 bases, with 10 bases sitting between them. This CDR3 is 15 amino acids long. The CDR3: CASSFGSGSTDTQYF. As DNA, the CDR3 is TGCGCCAGCAGCTTCGGGAGCGGAAGCACAGATACGCAGTATTTT.

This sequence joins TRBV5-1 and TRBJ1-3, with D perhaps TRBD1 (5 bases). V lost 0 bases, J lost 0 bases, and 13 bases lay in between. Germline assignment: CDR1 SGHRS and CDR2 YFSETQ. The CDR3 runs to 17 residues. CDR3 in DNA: TGCGCCAGCAGCTTGGAGGGGCCCCAACTCTCTGGAAACACCATATATTTT. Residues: CASSLEGPQLSGNTIYF.

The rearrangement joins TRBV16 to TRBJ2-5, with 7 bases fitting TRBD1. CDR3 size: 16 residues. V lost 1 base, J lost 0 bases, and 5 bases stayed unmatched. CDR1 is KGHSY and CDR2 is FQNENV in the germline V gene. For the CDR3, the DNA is TGTGCCAGCAGCCAATTTCTACAGGGGAACCAAGAGACCCAGTACTTC. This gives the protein CASSQFLQGNQETQYF.